What follows is one TCR beta chain and its context. Profiled with immunoSEQ multiplex PCR; TCRdb holds only in-frame clones, not every one. The sample lists some 62,000 clones, 65% to 85% occurring once. The data were obtained in a study of blood T cell repertoires in COVID-19. The trim removed 9 bases at V and 11 bases at J, leaving 13 bases unmatched. Germline loops: CDR1 LNHDA, CDR2 SQIVND (reference sequence). The CDR3 consists of 13 residues. The V gene is TRBV19, the J gene TRBJ1-5, with 7 bases identical to TRBD1. Sample: PBMCs or T cells enriched from blood (not recorded which). The receptor was isolated from a woman aged 40 to 50 with acute COVID-19. This CDR3 reads CASKGQFGPAQHF. The CDR3 DNA reads as TGTGCCAGCAAGGGACAGTTTGGTCCGGCCCAGCATTTT.